This T cell receptor beta chain was profiled in a study of a mutant IDH1 vaccine in newly diagnosed glioma. Study-level information: Following radiotherapy alone, or alongside temozolomide cycles, vaccination was started after an interval of 4-6 weeks.

Germline V gene lookup returns CDR1 SGHRS and CDR2 YFSETQ. The CDR3 is 12 amino acids. Trimming took 4 bases from V and 8 from J, leaving 12 bases between them. Libraries were prepared by immunoSEQ multiplex PCR; TCRdb keeps only in-frame clonotypes and omits some of them. The sample contains roughly 49,000 clones, over 80% of which appear only once. The time point here: week 35, safety follow-up. Alongside topical imiquimod, each dose of vaccine comprised 300 ug of mutant IDH1 20-mer peptide. Tumors from donors were new WHO grade 3 or 4 IDH1-mutant astrocytomas with ATRX loss. Findings and limits, study-wide: Vaccination elicited immune responses in roughly 93% of patients.

Comments on this clone: The target antigen is unknown.

The specimen comprised PBMCs, sampled from a glioma patient whose treatment included an IDH1 peptide vaccine. The chain uses TRBV5-1 and TRBJ1-2; D is possibly TRBD1 (5 bases). The clonotype originates from a man aged 45-65 years with glioma. CDR3 DNA: TGCGCCAGCAGCCCACCGGAGGGGGGCTACACCTTC. This translates into CASSPPEGGYTF. The complete variable domain, with remaining parts taken from reference TRBV5-1 and TRBJ1-2, reads KAGVTQTPRYLIKTRGQQVTLSCSPISGHRSVSWYQQTPGQGLQFLFEYFSETQRNKGNFPGRFSGRQFSNSRSEMNVSTLELGDSALYLCASSPPEGGYTFGSGTRLTVV.